Presented here are 21 T cell receptor beta chains from one specimen sequenced in a study of T cells in Graves' hyperthyroidism and ophthalmopathy. Amplification yielded TCR beta CDR3 regions, with RNA transcripts as the source. RT-PCR in the first round (using the HTBI primer set) targeted the TCR CDR3. TCRdb used MiXCR to reprocess the multiplex PCR reads, holding one entry per CDR3 protein. The sample contains around 660,000 distinct CDR3 sequences, 45% of which appear only once. The sample comprised peripheral blood or thyroid tissue (not recorded which). The receptors shown here come from an adult man with Graves' disease, either hyperthyroidism or ophthalmopathy (not recorded which).

The V and J genes are TRBV7-6 and TRBJ1-2; 9 nucleotides line up with TRBD1. Trimming at V came to 5 bases and at J to 0 bases, leaving 10 bases not matched to a gene. This CDR3 is 17 amino acids long. CDR1 and CDR2 (germline): SGHVS, FNYEAQ. The DNA of the CDR3 is TGTGCCAGCAGCCCCACAGGGGGCGTTATGGCTAACTATGGCTACACCTTC. Protein sequence: CASSPTGGVMANYGYTF.

This clonotype occurred a few times. A much larger clonotype is one base distant, so this may be a read error. The CDR3 does not end in the conserved phenylalanine or tryptophan, so this is likely a read error. The V gene is TRBV15, the J gene TRBJ1-1; no clear D gene. CDR1 and CDR2 (germline): LNHNV, YYDKDF (reference sequence). This CDR3 is 13 amino acids long. V was trimmed by 9 bases and J by 5 bases, leaving 16 bases between them. CDR3 DNA: TGTGCCACAACTCGAGGCTTCGGGACTGAAGCTTTCGTT. Its translation: CATTRGFGTEAFV.

The J gene is TRBJ1-2, the V gene TRBV24-1; the D gene is possibly TRBD1 (5 bases). This CDR3 has 14 amino acids. Germline V CDR1 and CDR2: KGHDR, SFDVKD. Trimming cost V 5 bases and J 3 bases, with 12 bases left between them. The CDR3 DNA follows: TGTGCCACCAGTGCCCAGGGCAAGTACTATGGCTACACCTTC. Translation gives CATSAQGKYYGYTF.

This clonotype appeared a few times. The CDR3 is CASSRTSGLYYEQYF. The CDR3 nucleotides read TGTGCCAGCAGCCGGACTAGCGGACTATACTACGAGCAGTACTTC. V usage is TRBV7-8 and J usage is TRBJ2-7; TRBD2 aligns across 10 bases. The CDR3 extends over 15 amino acids. Per germline, CDR1 SGHVS and CDR2 FQNEAQ. V was pared by 5 bases and J by 3 bases, with 7 bases of the junction left unmatched. Based on the CDR3 plus reference TRBV7-8 and TRBJ2-7, the full variable domain is GAGVSQSPRYKVAKRGQDVALRCDPISGHVSLFWYQQALGQGPEFLTYFQNEAQLDKSGLPSDRFFAERPEGSVSTLKIQRTQQEDSAVYLCASSRTSGLYYEQYFGPGTRLTVT.

This chain uses TRBV7-2 with TRBJ1-2; TRBD1 matches 7 bases. Germline V gene sequence: CDR1 SGHTA, CDR2 FQGNSA. This CDR3 has 14 amino acids. V was clipped by 3 bases and J by 6 bases; unmatched bases: 7. Here the CDR3 reads CASSFRQGIDGYTF. CDR3 sequence (DNA): TGTGCCAGCAGCTTTCGACAGGGTATTGATGGCTACACCTTC.

This clonotype was found many times. The genes are TRBV14 and TRBJ1-2, with TRBD1 matching 8 bases. This CDR3 region has 17 residues. Trimming cost V 2 bases and J 8 bases; bases outside gene matches: 16. In germline, CDR1 is SGHDN, CDR2 FVKESK. As DNA, the CDR3 is TGTGCCAGCAGCCAACAAGCCGGGACAGGATCCGAAAGGGGCTACACCTTC. This translates into CASSQQAGTGSERGYTF. The whole variable domain, filled in from reference TRBV14 and TRBJ1-2, reads EAGVTQFPSHSVIEKGQTVTLRCDPISGHDNLYWYRRVMGKEIKFLLHFVKESKQDESGMPNNRFLAERTGGTYSTLKVQPAELEDSGVYFCASSQQAGTGSERGYTFGSGTRLTVV.

The rearrangement links TRBV19 to TRBJ1-1; 7 nucleotides match TRBD1. The CDR3 consists of 14 residues. Germline values: CDR1 LNHDA, CDR2 SQIVND (reference sequence). V gave up 9 bases and J gave up 0 bases; unmatched junction bases: 7. CDR3 nucleotides: TGTGCCAGCGGGACAGTACTAATGAACACTGAAGCTTTCTTT. As protein: CASGTVLMNTEAFF.

This clonotype is a singleton in its sample. This chain uses TRBV15 with TRBJ2-7; TRBD1 agrees at 9 bases. This CDR3 comprises 12 residues. Germline CDR1 LNHNV, CDR2 YYDKDF (reference sequence). J lost 12 bases, V lost 1 base, and 4 bases had no gene match. As DNA, the CDR3 is TGTGCCACCAGCAGAGGGGACAGGGTGCCGTACTTC. Protein: CATSRGDRVPYF.

The chain carries TRBV12-3 or TRBV12-4 and TRBJ1-6; D gene ambiguous. This CDR3 has 15 residues. V shed 2 bases and J shed 7 bases, with 12 bases lying between them. CDR3 nucleotides: TGTGCCAGCAGTTTACTGACCGGCGGGAATTCACCCCTCCACTTT. This encodes CASSLLTGGNSPLHF.

This clonotype has more than one count but fewer than ten. The rearrangement uses TRBV6-6 and TRBJ1-3; D unresolved. CDR1 and CDR2 (germline): MNHNY, SVGAGI (reference sequence). This CDR3 spans 14 amino acids. V gave up 3 bases and J gave up 0 bases, with 6 bases separating them. This CDR3 reads CASSYKISGNTIYF. The CDR3 DNA reads as TGTGCCAGCAGTTATAAGATCTCTGGAAACACCATATATTTT.

This clonotype was counted many times. The chain links TRBV7-9 to TRBJ2-7; no reliable D call. Trimming took off 6 bases at V and 1 base at J, with 10 bases between the two ends. The CDR3 spans 13 residues. Per the germline V gene, CDR1 is SEHNR and CDR2 is FQNEAQ (reference sequence). This CDR3 reads CASRNLGSYEQYF. DNA for the CDR3: TGTGCCAGCAGAAACCTAGGGTCCTACGAGCAGTACTTC.

The chain joins TRBV29-1 to TRBJ1-2, with D possibly matching TRBD1 (6 bases). There are 11 residues in the CDR3. V was clipped by 8 bases and J by 4 bases, with 11 bases between them. Germline CDR1 and CDR2: SQVTM and ANQGSEA. CDR3 bases: TGCAGCTTATCACAGGGCTATGGCTACACCTTC. Translation gives CSLSQGYGYTF.

This clonotype was seen at least ten times. The chain joins TRBV10-3 to TRBJ1-2, with D perhaps matching TRBD1 (6 bases). This CDR3 contains 14 residues. The V gene lost 3 bases and the J gene lost 10 bases, with 18 bases spanning the gap. Germline assignment: CDR1 ENHRY and CDR2 SYGVKD. The CDR3, as DNA: TGTGCCATCAGTGAAAGGGGGGACACCGGTGTCTACACCTTC. This translates into CAISERGDTGVYTF.

The rearrangement joins TRBV5-1 to TRBJ1-3; no firm D call. Looked up from germline, CDR1 is SGHRS and CDR2 is YFSETQ. The CDR3 length is 15 residues. V was clipped by 4 bases and J by 4 bases, with 15 bases between them. CDR3 bases: TGCGCCAGCAGCGGAGACGCATCCCCAGGAAACACCATATATTTT. Its translation: CASSGDASPGNTIYF.

J is TRBJ1-2 and V is TRBV7-9; D gene unclear. Germline V gives CDR1 SEHNR, CDR2 FQNEAQ (reference sequence). Trimming removed 3 bases at V and 0 bases at J, with 20 bases between. The CDR3 totals 18 residues. The CDR3 coding sequence is TGTGCCAGCAGCTTGGCCACGGGAATACTTGATGCTAACTATGGCTACACCTTC. Its translation is CASSLATGILDANYGYTF.

V usage is TRBV2 and J usage is TRBJ1-5; D remains ambiguous. There are 14 residues in the CDR3. V was trimmed by 4 bases and J by 7 bases, leaving 14 bases between them. Germline-derived CDR1 and CDR2 are SNHLY and FYNNEI. CDR3 region: CASSAGPSSQPQHF. DNA of the CDR3: TGTGCCAGCAGTGCTGGGCCTAGCAGCCAGCCCCAGCATTTT.

This clonotype has at least ten counts. This chain links TRBV9 with TRBJ2-2; D gene unclear. The V gene's germline CDR1 is SGDLS and CDR2 YYNGEE. V lost 0 bases and J lost 7, with 10 bases in between. CDR3 length: 14 residues. CDR3 loop: CASSVVDGIGELFF. The CDR3 DNA is TGTGCCAGCAGCGTAGTAGACGGTATCGGGGAGCTGTTTTTT.

This clonotype was detected only a few times. This chain uses TRBV6-5 with TRBJ2-2; 11 positions agree with TRBD2. V lost 2 bases to trimming and J lost 6 bases; unmatched junction nucleotides: 2. Germline loops: CDR1 MNHEY, CDR2 SVGAGI. This CDR3 has 15 residues. The CDR3 protein is CASSYLAGGPGELFF. Here the CDR3 DNA reads TGTGCCAGCAGTTACCTAGCGGGAGGACCCGGGGAGCTGTTTTTT.

This clonotype was recorded a few times. The CDR3 loop reads CSARTGGGTSVATQYF. CDR3 DNA sequence: TGCAGTGCTAGAACCGGCGGTGGGACCTCCGTTGCGACCCAGTACTTC. The chain couples TRBV20-1 to TRBJ2-5; the D gene could be TRBD1 or TRBD2 (5 bases each). The CDR3 contains 16 residues. Germline values: CDR1 DFQATT, CDR2 SNEGSKA (reference sequence). With 2 bases removed from V and 7 bases from J, the gap between germline ends came to 23 bases.

Written as DNA, the CDR3 is TGTGCCAGCAACCCTGGGCCTGCCTACGAGCAGTACTTC. This encodes CASNPGPAYEQYF. This chain links TRBV9 with TRBJ2-7; no firm D call. Trimming cost V 6 bases and J 2 bases, with 12 bases left between them. CDR1 SGDLS and CDR2 YYNGEE come from the germline V gene. The CDR3 sequence is 13 residues long.

The chain links TRBV24-1 to TRBJ2-5, with no clear D. Between the trimmed V and J ends, which lost 2 bases and 10 bases, there was a span of 16 bases. CDR1 and CDR2 from the germline V gene are KGHDR and SFDVKD. CDR3 length: 14 residues. CDR3 DNA sequence: TGTGCCACCAGTGATTCGACCCCAGCGATTAACCAGTACTTC. Translated: CATSDSTPAINQYF.